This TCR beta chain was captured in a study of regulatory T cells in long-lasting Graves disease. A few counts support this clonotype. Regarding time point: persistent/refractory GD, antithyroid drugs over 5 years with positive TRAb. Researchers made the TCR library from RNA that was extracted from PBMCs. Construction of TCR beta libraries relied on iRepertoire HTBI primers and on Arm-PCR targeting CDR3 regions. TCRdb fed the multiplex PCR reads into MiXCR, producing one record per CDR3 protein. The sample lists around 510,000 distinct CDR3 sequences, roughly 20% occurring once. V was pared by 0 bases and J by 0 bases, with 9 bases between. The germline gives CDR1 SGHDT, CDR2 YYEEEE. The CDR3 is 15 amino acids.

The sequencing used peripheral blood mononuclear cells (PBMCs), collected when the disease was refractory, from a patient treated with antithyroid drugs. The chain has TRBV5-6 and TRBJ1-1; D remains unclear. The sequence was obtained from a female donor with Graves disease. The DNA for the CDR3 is TGTGCCAGCAGCTTGGATGGGGTAATGAACACTGAAGCTTTCTTT. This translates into CASSLDGVMNTEAFF. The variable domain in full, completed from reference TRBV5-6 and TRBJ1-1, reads DAGVTQSPTHLIKTRGQQVTLRCSPKSGHDTVSWYQQALGQGPQFIFQYYEEEERQRGNFPDRFSGHQFPNYSSELNVNALLLGDSALYLCASSLDGVMNTEAFFGQGTRLTVV.